The 29 T cell receptor beta chains below were found in one sample sequenced in a study of blood T cell repertoires in COVID-19. Data came from immunoSEQ multiplex PCR; TCRdb stores just in-frame clones and leaves some out. The table has almost 250,000 clones, roughly 91% seen once. Sequences were obtained from PBMCs or T cells enriched from blood (not recorded which). These receptor sequences come from a woman aged 30 to 39 who had recovered from COVID-19.

This clone has only a few counts. The V and J genes are TRBV7-2 and TRBJ2-1; 8 positions match TRBD2. This CDR3 has 15 residues. The germline V gene has CDR1 SGHTA and CDR2 FQGNSA. After removal of 1 base from V and 7 bases from J, the junction contained 6 bases not matched to a gene. The CDR3 region is CASSLVLVAGNEQFF. The CDR3 region has the DNA TGTGCCAGCAGCTTAGTCTTAGTAGCGGGAAATGAGCAGTTCTTC.

The chain carries TRBV19 and TRBJ2-3, with 8 bases fitting TRBD2. The germline V gene encodes CDR1 LNHDA and CDR2 SQIVND (reference sequence). The CDR3 runs 15 residues. With V trimmed by 3 bases and J by 5 bases, 7 bases remained unmatched. In DNA, the CDR3 is TGTGCCAGTAGTATGGAGCGGGAGCCCGGAGATACGCAGTATTTT. This encodes CASSMEREPGDTQYF.

The chain links TRBV28 to TRBJ2-6; 8 nucleotides align to TRBD2. The V gene's germline CDR1 is MDHEN and CDR2 SYDVKM. The junction had 4 bases not matched to a gene; V was cut back by 5 bases and J by 4 bases. The CDR3 has 15 residues. The CDR3, as DNA: TGTGCCAGCAGTGCGGGGGGCCTGGGGGCCAACGTCCTGACTTTC. Its translation: CASSAGGLGANVLTF.

This chain uses TRBV4-3 with TRBJ2-3; the D is unclear. CDR1 is LGHNA and CDR2 is YSLEER in the germline V gene. Trimming took off 3 bases at V and 6 bases at J, with 10 bases between the two ends. CDR3 length equals 13 residues. The CDR3 protein is CASSQEMGDTQYF. CDR3 nucleotide sequence: TGCGCCAGCAGCCAGGAAATGGGCGATACGCAGTATTTT.

This chain joins TRBV9 and TRBJ2-1; 12 bases fit TRBD1. The CDR3 has 16 residues. Germline V CDR1 and CDR2: SGDLS, YYNGEE. Unmatched junction bases numbered 8, after V lost 2 bases and J lost 8 bases. The CDR3 here is CASSVQGQGADYEQFF. The CDR3 DNA reads TGTGCCAGCAGCGTCCAGGGACAGGGGGCGGACTATGAGCAGTTCTTC.

The chain combines TRBV5-4 with TRBJ1-4; D possibly corresponds to TRBD1 (6 bases). The CDR3 runs to 15 residues. Germline CDR1 reads SGHNT; CDR2 reads YYREEE (reference sequence). Trimming pared 3 bases from V and 5 bases from J, leaving 14 bases between. Written as DNA, the CDR3 is TGTGCCAGCAGCTCCAAGGTGACAGGAAATGAAAAACTGTTTTTT. This codes for CASSSKVTGNEKLFF.

This clone was detected once. The J gene is TRBJ2-3, the V gene TRBV2, with 9 bases aligning to TRBD1. Germline V gene lookup returns CDR1 SNHLY and CDR2 FYNNEI. With 9 bases clipped from V and 6 bases from J, the junction kept 10 bases outside the gene matches. The CDR3 is 14 amino acids. The CDR3 region has the DNA TGTGCCAGTTACCGGGACAGGGTGGCGGATACGCAGTATTTT. It translates to CASYRDRVADTQYF.

The genes are TRBV27 and TRBJ2-5; 10 bases map to TRBD2. V gave up 6 bases and J gave up 5 bases; unmatched junction bases: 6. CDR1 and CDR2 (germline): MNHEY, SMNVEV (reference sequence). The CDR3 runs to 14 residues. In DNA, the CDR3 is TGTGCCAGCAGCCTAGCGGGAGCCGGGGAGACCCAGTACTTC. It is translated as CASSLAGAGETQYF.

The rearrangement joins TRBV16 to TRBJ2-7; TRBD2 matches at 7 bases. CDR1 and CDR2 (germline): KGHSY, FQNENV. The CDR3 length is 13 residues. J was trimmed by 7 bases and V by 4 bases; bases with no gene match: 7. The CDR3 protein is CASSRAGTGEQYF. CDR3 DNA: TGTGCCAGCAGCCGAGCGGGGACGGGGGAGCAGTACTTC. Filled out from reference TRBV16 and TRBJ2-7, the complete variable domain reads GEEVAQTPKHLVRGEGQKAKLYCAPIKGHSYVFWYQQVLKNEFKFLISFQNENVFDETGMPKERFSAKCLPNSPCSLEIQATKLEDSAVYFCASSRAGTGEQYFGPGTRLTVT.

The chain links TRBV2 to TRBJ2-7, with TRBD1 identical over 9 bases. Trimming removed 8 bases from V and 4 bases from J; junction bases left unmatched: 9. The CDR3 is 14 amino acids. Germline loops: CDR1 SNHLY, CDR2 FYNNEI. The CDR3 sequence is CASGRDRASYEQYF. As DNA, the CDR3 is TGTGCCAGCGGCCGGGACAGGGCCTCATACGAGCAGTACTTC.

The chain carries TRBV5-4 and TRBJ2-7; tentatively, D is TRBD2 (7 bases). V was clipped by 4 bases and J by 0 bases, with 14 bases between them. This CDR3 has 15 residues. CDR1 and CDR2 (germline): SGHNT, YYREEE (reference sequence). The CDR3 DNA follows: TGTGCCAGCAGCCCTGGAGGGGGGGCCTCCTACGAGCAGTACTTC. It encodes CASSPGGGASYEQYF.

The chain recombines TRBV2 with TRBJ1-4; no firm D call. Germline values: CDR1 SNHLY, CDR2 FYNNEI. CDR3 length equals 16 residues. The V and J ends lost 7 bases and 5 bases respectively, with 20 bases between them. CDR3: CASMGQRRNYNEKLFF. The CDR3 coding sequence is TGTGCCAGCATGGGTCAGCGAAGGAACTACAATGAAAAACTGTTTTTT.

J is TRBJ2-7 and V is TRBV6-1; 10 bases line up with TRBD2. V shed 6 bases and J 6 bases; nucleotides not matched to a gene: 11. Looked up from germline, CDR1 is MNHNS and CDR2 is SASEGT. The CDR3 runs 15 residues. This CDR3 is CASSFTAGGPREQYF. The CDR3 DNA reads TGTGCCAGCAGCTTCACAGCGGGAGGGCCCCGCGAGCAGTACTTC.

The table lists this clone with a count of one. The chain couples TRBV14 to TRBJ1-1; D gene unclear. CDR1 and CDR2 from the germline V gene are SGHDN and FVKESK. CDR3 length: 14 residues. The germline V and J ends were trimmed by 4 bases and 1 base, with 10 bases remaining between them. CDR3 amino acids: CASSPYEGNTEAFF. In DNA form, the CDR3 reads TGTGCCAGCAGCCCCTATGAGGGGAACACTGAAGCTTTCTTT.

This clone was seen just once. The chain couples TRBV7-3 to TRBJ1-1; unclear D gene. The length of the CDR3 is 15 residues. Looked up from germline, CDR1 is SGHTA and CDR2 is FQGTGA. Between the trimmed V and J ends, which lost 1 base and 0 bases, there was a span of 9 bases. The chain's CDR3 is CASSLSTAMNTEAFF. The CDR3 DNA sequence: TGTGCCAGCAGCTTAAGCACAGCTATGAACACTGAAGCTTTCTTT.

This chain connects TRBV6-5 to TRBJ1-1; D call uncertain. V shed 7 bases and J shed 1 base, with 7 bases lying between them. There are 12 residues in the CDR3. In germline, CDR1 is MNHEY, CDR2 SVGAGI. This chain's CDR3 is CASKRRNTEAFF. DNA for the CDR3: TGTGCCAGCAAAAGGAGGAACACTGAAGCTTTCTTT.

The CDR3 DNA sequence: TGTGCCAGCAGACAAGTACTAGCGCCTCACCACGAGCAGTACTTC. It yields the protein CASRQVLAPHHEQYF. This sequence joins TRBV11-2 and TRBJ2-7; the match to TRBD2 covers 7 bases. The junction had 13 bases not matched to a gene; V was cut back by 6 bases and J by 5 bases. Germline V gives CDR1 SGHAT, CDR2 FQNNGV. The CDR3 contains 15 residues.

To note about this clone: This may arise from a read error, as a much more abundant clone is one base away. The rearrangement links TRBV28 to TRBJ1-3; D remains ambiguous. This CDR3 spans 13 amino acids. V dropped 5 bases and J dropped 0 bases, with 5 bases sitting between them. Germline lookup yields CDR1 MDHEN and CDR2 SYDVKM. This CDR3 is CASSPSSGNTIYF. The CDR3 DNA reads as TGTGCCAGCAGTCCGAGCTCTGGAAACACCATATATTTT.

The table lists this clone with a count of one. This chain uses TRBV11-2 with TRBJ2-5, with 7 bases that match TRBD2. Trimming took 5 bases from V and 2 from J; bases not matched to a gene: 8. This CDR3 comprises 15 residues. In germline, CDR1 is SGHAT, CDR2 FQNNGV. The CDR3 here is CASSPQLAHQETQYF. CDR3 nucleotide sequence: TGTGCCAGCAGCCCCCAACTAGCGCATCAAGAGACCCAGTACTTC.

The chain joins TRBV7-3 to TRBJ1-5; no reliable D call. CDR1 SGHTA and CDR2 FQGTGA come from the germline V gene. This CDR3 has 12 residues. The ends were cut back, 4 bases at V and 2 bases at J, with 3 bases in the middle. CDR3 sequence reads: CASSSGNQPQHF. DNA of the CDR3: TGTGCCAGCAGCTCCGGCAATCAGCCCCAGCATTTT.

The chain joins TRBV5-6 to TRBJ2-1; 12 bases match TRBD2. The CDR3 runs to 14 residues. The trim removed 4 bases at V and 8 bases at J, leaving 4 bases unmatched. CDR1 and CDR2 (germline): SGHDT, YYEEEE. As DNA, the CDR3 is TGTGCCAGCAGCAAGACTAGCGGGAGCTATGAGCAGTTCTTC. Its protein product is CASSKTSGSYEQFF.

The chain links TRBV27 to TRBJ1-2, with a possible D match to TRBD1 (6 bases). CDR1 and CDR2 from the germline V gene are MNHEY and SMNVEV (reference sequence). V lost 2 bases, J lost 4 bases, and 14 bases lay in between. CDR3 size: 15 residues. CDR3 nucleotides: TGTGCCAGCAGTTTAATGTCTGGACAGATCTATGGCTACACCTTC. This sequence encodes CASSLMSGQIYGYTF.

The rearrangement links TRBV7-2 to TRBJ1-2, with D perhaps TRBD1 (6 bases). Trimming removed 3 bases at V and 3 bases at J, with 11 bases between. CDR3 length: 14 residues. CDR1 SGHTA and CDR2 FQGNSA come from the germline V gene. CDR3 loop: CASSLEQGDYGYTF. The CDR3 DNA reads TGTGCCAGCAGCTTGGAACAGGGCGACTATGGCTACACCTTC.

This chain uses TRBV5-8 with TRBJ1-2; 8 bases fit TRBD1. The CDR3 covers 14 residues. Germline V gene sequence: CDR1 SGHTS, CDR2 YDEGEE. V shed 4 bases and J 6 bases; nucleotides not matched to a gene: 8. CDR3 in amino acids: CASSTGTGAHGYTF. CDR3 nucleotides: TGTGCCAGCAGCACCGGGACAGGAGCTCATGGCTACACCTTC.

V gene TRBV19 combines with J gene TRBJ2-1, with 15 bases aligning to TRBD2. Germline V CDR1 and CDR2: LNHDA, SQIVND (reference sequence). This CDR3 is 16 amino acids long. The ends lost 6 bases at V and 9 bases at J; junction bases unmatched: 9. CDR3 nucleotide sequence: TGTGCCAGTAGCCCTGGACTAGCGGGAGGGTTGGGTGAGCAGTTCTTC. Protein sequence: CASSPGLAGGLGEQFF.

V gene TRBV3-1 (or the pseudogene TRBV3-2) combines with J gene TRBJ2-6, with 7 positions matching TRBD1. This CDR3 is built from 16 residues. Trimming took 4 bases from V and 2 from J; bases not matched to a gene: 5. Germline V CDR1 and CDR2: LGHDT, YNNKEL (reference sequence). The CDR3 DNA reads TGTGCCAGCAGCCGGGACAGTGTAGCTGGGGCCAACGTCCTGACTTTC. The encoded protein is CASSRDSVAGANVLTF.

This clone was recorded a few times. The chain recombines TRBV19 with TRBJ1-2; 7 nucleotides agree with TRBD1. V lost 6 bases to trimming and J lost 0 bases; unmatched junction nucleotides: 7. Per germline, CDR1 LNHDA and CDR2 SQIVND (reference sequence). This CDR3 contains 15 residues. CDR3 coding DNA: TGTGCCAGTAGCACCGGGACAGCACCTAACTATGGCTACACCTTC. Translating gives CASSTGTAPNYGYTF.

The chain couples TRBV27 to TRBJ2-3; possible D gene TRBD1, 6 bases. Per the germline V gene, CDR1 is MNHEY and CDR2 is SMNVEV (reference sequence). The CDR3 consists of 13 residues. V was cut by 4 bases and J by 9 bases, with 14 bases left in between. DNA for the CDR3: TGTGCCAGCAGTTCCTCAAGCAGGGGCACGCAGTATTTT. Its translation is CASSSSSRGTQYF.

This rearrangement joins TRBV15 to TRBJ2-2; D ambiguous. V was clipped by 8 bases and J by 2 bases, with 6 bases between them. Germline V gene sequence: CDR1 LNHNV, CDR2 YYDKDF (reference sequence). The CDR3 length is 12 residues. In nucleotides, the CDR3 is TGTGCCACCTCGTTAAACACCGGGGAGCTGTTTTTT. This encodes CATSLNTGELFF.